This TCR beta chain was documented in a study of blood T cell repertoires in COVID-19. Overall study: Spain, Italy and the United States supplied samples that represented acute and convalescent COVID-19. Nucleic acid was either cDNA or gDNA, and it came from T cells, B-cell-depleted T cells, or PBMCs.

Original processing notes: Nucleated cell number was recorded as an estimate derived from reference gene primer amplification. Data came from immunoSEQ multiplex PCR; TCRdb stores just in-frame clones and leaves some out. The V and J calls and clone size come from that table; D and trimming were worked out from the DNA. The sample carries about 86,000 clones, approximately 83% recorded once. CDR1 is SGHAT, CDR2 FQNNGV, per germline. CDR3 length equals 14 residues. V lost 4 bases to trimming and J lost 3 bases, with 12 bases between them. Input material: peripheral blood. This sequence originates from a woman aged 80 or over with active or convalescent COVID-19. The J gene is TRBJ1-2, the V gene TRBV11-2; tentatively, D is TRBD1 (5 bases). CDR3 sequence reads: CASSSGAYDYGYTF. The DNA of the CDR3 is TGTGCCAGCAGCTCTGGGGCATATGACTATGGCTACACCTTC. Using reference TRBV11-2 and TRBJ1-2 for the parts outside the CDR3, the full variable domain is EAGVAQSPRYKIIEKRQSVAFWCNPISGHATLYWYQQILGQGPKLLIQFQNNGVVDDSQLPKDRFSAERLKGVDSTLKIQPAKLEDSAVYLCASSSGAYDYGYTFGSGTRLTVV.